This TCR beta chain originates from a study of long-term antiretroviral therapy in people with HIV. Worth noting for this clone: Its antigen is not known.

General study points: Dominance of pre-ART expanded clones persisted, fluctuating and often declining after ART.

V lost 6 bases and J lost 1, with 18 bases in between. In germline, CDR1 is SNHLY, CDR2 FYNNEI. The CDR3 runs 16 residues. The assay used was immunoSEQ (version v3.0), run at survey level. The data were produced by immunoSEQ multiplex PCR, yet TCRdb's version contains in-frame clones alone and is incomplete. Here the sample spans about 38,000 clones, 75% to 90% being singletons. V and J are TRBV2 and TRBJ1-1; tentative D call: TRBD1 (6 bases). The TCR sequence derives from a man aged 18 to 30 with HIV. The sample here was unsorted PBMCs, taken 1.5 years after starting antiretroviral therapy. The CDR3 DNA sequence: TGTGCCAGCAGCCTGAGGTCAGGGGTAGGGAACACTGAAGCTTTCTTT. It codes for CASSLRSGVGNTEAFF.